The 29 T cell receptor beta chains reported below all come from one sample, sequenced in a study of Graves' ophthalmopathy and Graves' hyperthyroidism. From RNA, the CDR3 regions of TCR beta chains were amplified and sequenced. An initial RT-PCR round employing HTBI primers preceded a second-round multiplex PCR. One entry per CDR3 protein results from TCRdb running MiXCR on the multiplex PCR reads. This sample has fewer than 650,000 distinct CDR3 sequences, with 22% found just once. The sample was peripheral blood. Receptor source: a woman between 18 and 29 years old with stable Graves' hyperthyroidism. Some clones in this sample may be carry-over from other donors' samples.

This chain uses TRBV20-1 with TRBJ1-1, with D tentatively TRBD1 (6 bases). The CDR3 is 12 amino acids. CDR1 is DFQATT and CDR2 is SNEGSKA in the germline V gene (reference sequence). The V end lost 5 bases, the J end lost 3 bases, and 10 bases lay between the germline ends. CDR3 loop: CSAAPGDTEAFF. The DNA for the CDR3 is TGCAGTGCTGCGCCAGGGGACACTGAAGCTTTCTTT.

This clonotype was detected a few times. The J gene is TRBJ1-6, the V gene TRBV12-3 or TRBV12-4, with TRBD1 matching 9 bases. Germline trimming cut 5 bases from V and 9 bases from J; bases unmatched to any gene: 8. The CDR3 runs 15 residues. The CDR3 region has the DNA TGTGCCAGCAGTCTACAGGGGGCGCAGGGTTCACCCCTCCACTTT. As protein: CASSLQGAQGSPLHF.

Many counts were recorded for this clonotype. The V gene is TRBV6-1, the J gene TRBJ1-2; no definite D call. The germline gives CDR1 MNHNS, CDR2 SASEGT. This CDR3 contains 12 residues. The V end lost 4 bases, the J end lost 4 bases, and 7 bases lay between the germline ends. CDR3 nucleotide sequence: TGTGCCAGCAGTGGCGGATCCTATGGCTACACCTTC. Translated: CASSGGSYGYTF.

This clonotype was seen repeatedly, ten times or more. The genes are TRBV20-1 and TRBJ1-1; D remains unclear. Germline V gene lookup returns CDR1 DFQATT and CDR2 SNEGSKA (reference sequence). Trimming cost V 4 bases and J 0 bases, with 9 bases left between them. The CDR3 spans 13 residues. The CDR3, as DNA: TGCAGTGCTATGAGGGCTGTGAACACTGAAGCTTTCTTT. Amino acid sequence: CSAMRAVNTEAFF.

This chain's CDR3 is CSARAWDRATDTQYF. The CDR3 DNA follows: TGCAGTGCTAGAGCTTGGGACAGGGCTACAGATACGCAGTATTTT. The chain combines TRBV20-1 with TRBJ2-3; 9 bases are shared with TRBD1. V shed 1 base and J 3 bases; nucleotides not matched to a gene: 5. CDR1 DFQATT and CDR2 SNEGSKA come from the germline V gene (reference sequence). The length of the CDR3 is 15 residues.

This clonotype has only a few counts. The rearrangement links TRBV6-1 to TRBJ2-7, with 9 bases lining up with TRBD1. The CDR3 runs 14 residues. The trim removed 6 bases at V and 5 bases at J, leaving 8 bases unmatched. Germline CDR1 reads MNHNS; CDR2 reads SASEGT. DNA for the CDR3: TGTGCCAGCAGAGATTATGACAGGGGGGACGAGCAGTACTTC. This sequence encodes CASRDYDRGDEQYF.

This clonotype was seen repeatedly, ten times or more. This rearrangement joins TRBV12-3 or TRBV12-4 to TRBJ1-6; D may be TRBD1 (5 bases). The V end was cut by 6 bases, the J end by 1 base, with 10 bases between. The CDR3 spans 15 residues. The CDR3 coding sequence is TGTGCCAGCAGGTTGGGGGAGTCCTATAATTCACCCCTCCACTTT. As protein: CASRLGESYNSPLHF.

This clonotype has at least ten counts. The chain combines TRBV29-1 with TRBJ2-7; 11 bases are shared with TRBD1. Per the germline V gene, CDR1 is SQVTM and CDR2 is ANQGSEA. Unmatched junction bases numbered 4, after V lost 2 bases and J lost 1 base. The CDR3 is 15 amino acids. CDR3 bases: TGCAGCGTTGAATACCGGGACAGGGGGTCCTACGAGCAGTACTTC. Translation: CSVEYRDRGSYEQYF.

The chain links TRBV11-2 to TRBJ2-7; TRBD1 matches 8 bases. CDR1 is SGHAT and CDR2 is FQNNGV in the germline V gene. The CDR3 has 16 amino acids. Unmatched junction bases numbered 6, after V lost 2 bases and J lost 0 bases. CDR3 nucleotides: TGTGCCAGCAGCTTATCAGAGGACAGGGTCTCCTACGAGCAGTACTTC. It codes for CASSLSEDRVSYEQYF.

In its sample, this clonotype was seen a few times. The V gene is TRBV6-5, the J gene TRBJ1-5; D possibly corresponds to TRBD1 (6 bases). Trimming removed 7 bases from V and 5 bases from J, with 12 bases in between. There are 13 residues in the CDR3. Germline values: CDR1 MNHEY, CDR2 SVGAGI. CDR3 DNA: TGTGCCAGCAAGGGGGTGGATCATCAGCCCCAGCATTTT. Amino acid sequence: CASKGVDHQPQHF.

This rearrangement joins TRBV28 to TRBJ2-5; 8 bases line up with TRBD2. Trimming at V came to 1 base and at J to 5 bases, leaving 6 bases not matched to a gene. CDR1 MDHEN and CDR2 SYDVKM come from the germline V gene. The CDR3 is 15 residues long. The CDR3 reads CASSLYGRGGETQYF. Written as DNA, the CDR3 is TGTGCCAGCAGTTTATACGGCCGCGGGGGGGAGACCCAGTACTTC.

This clonotype has ten or more counts. The chain has TRBV4-2 and TRBJ2-7, with 7 nucleotides matching TRBD1. V trimming: 4 bases; J trimming: 5 bases; junction bases outside the gene matches: 11. Germline values: CDR1 LGHNA, CDR2 YNFKEQ. CDR3 size: 15 residues. The CDR3 sequence: CASSRLGDRGHEQYF. CDR3 coding DNA: TGTGCCAGCAGCCGCCTCGGGGATAGGGGGCACGAGCAGTACTTC.

This clonotype was picked up many times. The genes are TRBV6-1 and TRBJ2-5, with a weak D call TRBD1 (5 bases). There are 12 residues in the CDR3. Trimming removed 8 bases from V and 4 bases from J, with 11 bases in between. Germline V gene lookup returns CDR1 MNHNS and CDR2 SASEGT. The DNA of the CDR3 is TGTGCCAGCCTCCGGCAGGGAGAGACCCAGTACTTC. Translation gives CASLRQGETQYF.

This clonotype was observed many times. This chain connects TRBV5-1 to TRBJ1-2; D perhaps matches TRBD1 (6 bases). Germline V lookup: CDR1 SGHRS, CDR2 YFSETQ. The V gene lost 4 bases and the J gene lost 2 bases, with 21 bases spanning the gap. The CDR3 totals 17 residues. CDR3 nucleotide sequence: TGCGCCAGCAGCCCCCGCCCTCGGACAGTGCCGAACTATGGCTACACCTTC. Residues: CASSPRPRTVPNYGYTF. The variable domain in full, completed from reference TRBV5-1 and TRBJ1-2, reads KAGVTQTPRYLIKTRGQQVTLSCSPISGHRSVSWYQQTPGQGLQFLFEYFSETQRNKGNFPGRFSGRQFSNSRSEMNVSTLELGDSALYLCASSPRPRTVPNYGYTFGSGTRLTVV.

The table lists this clonotype with many counts. J is TRBJ2-7 and V is TRBV25-1; 10 positions match TRBD1. J was trimmed by 3 bases and V by 3 bases; bases with no gene match: 8. The length of the CDR3 is 16 residues. The germline V gene has CDR1 MGHDK and CDR2 SYGVNS. CDR3 sequence reads: CASSDTRQGANYEQYF. The CDR3 nucleotides are TGTGCCAGCAGTGATACCCGACAGGGGGCGAACTACGAGCAGTACTTC.

This clonotype has at least ten counts. The gene calls are TRBV6-5 and TRBJ1-5; D call uncertain. Trimming pared 0 bases from V and 3 bases from J, leaving 9 bases between. Germline values: CDR1 MNHEY, CDR2 SVGAGI. The CDR3 runs to 15 residues. CDR3 coding DNA: TGTGCCAGCAGTTACTCCCCGGGCTACAATCAGCCCCAGCATTTT. This translates into CASSYSPGYNQPQHF.

This clonotype came up many times. The CDR3 protein is CASRTGTSHTDTQYF. CDR3 in DNA: TGTGCCAGCAGAACCGGGACTAGCCACACAGATACGCAGTATTTT. The chain joins TRBV6-1 to TRBJ2-3; 9 nucleotides agree with TRBD2. V gave up 6 bases and J gave up 2 bases; unmatched junction bases: 6. CDR1 and CDR2 (germline): MNHNS, SASEGT. The CDR3 totals 15 residues.

Ten or more counts support this clonotype. The CDR3 nucleotides are TGTGCCAGCAGTTTACAGGGGTCTAGCAATCAGCCCCAGCATTTT. Translated, it gives CASSLQGSSNQPQHF. This chain connects TRBV12-3 or TRBV12-4 to TRBJ1-5; D is perhaps TRBD1 (6 bases). The CDR3 runs 15 residues. Trimming took 2 bases from V and 0 from J, leaving 8 bases between them.

The table lists this clonotype with many counts. V usage is TRBV10-3 and J usage is TRBJ2-2, with TRBD1 identical over 8 bases. V was clipped by 0 bases and J by 1 base; unmatched bases: 4. Germline V gene lookup returns CDR1 ENHRY and CDR2 SYGVKD. CDR3 length: 17 residues. The CDR3 nucleotides are TGTGCCATCAGTGAGTCTACCGGGACAGGGAACACCGGGGAGCTGTTTTTT. Its protein is CAISESTGTGNTGELFF.

This clonotype showed up just a few times. A much larger clone lies a single base off, so this may be a read error. The chain couples TRBV2 to TRBJ2-5; D is unclear. The CDR3 spans 13 residues. Germline CDR1 is SNHLY and CDR2 is FYNNEI. CDR3 DNA sequence: TGTGCCAGCAGTGGGAACATCCAAGAGACCAAGTACTTC. Protein sequence: CASSGNIQETKYF.

This clonotype was recorded many times. This sequence joins TRBV6-2 or TRBV6-3 and TRBJ2-2; the match to TRBD2 covers 15 bases. V lost 1 base and J lost 7; bases outside the gene matches: 10. In germline, CDR1 is MNHEY, CDR2 SVGEGT. The CDR3 is 19 residues long. This CDR3 is CASSYFGLAGGPRYGELFF. The CDR3 DNA is TGTGCCAGCAGTTACTTCGGACTAGCGGGAGGGCCGCGGTACGGGGAGCTGTTTTTT.

This clonotype was picked up a small number of times. This rearrangement joins TRBV9 to TRBJ1-1; a weak D match, TRBD1 (5 bases). Germline CDR1 and CDR2: SGDLS and YYNGEE. V was trimmed by 6 bases and J by 2 bases, leaving 14 bases between them. The CDR3 spans 14 residues. In DNA form, the CDR3 reads TGTGCCAGCACTCCCAGGACAACCAACACTGAAGCTTTCTTT. Its translation: CASTPRTTNTEAFF.

This clonotype was detected a few times. This sequence joins TRBV28 and TRBJ2-6; D is perhaps TRBD2 (5 bases). V lost 8 bases to trimming and J lost 1 base, with 15 bases between them. Per germline, CDR1 MDHEN and CDR2 SYDVKM. CDR3 length: 16 amino acids. CDR3 residues: CASGSPGRSGANVLTF. The CDR3 DNA is TGTGCCAGCGGGAGCCCCGGGCGGTCTGGGGCCAACGTCCTGACTTTC.

This clonotype was counted many times. The chain links TRBV5-1 to TRBJ2-6, with TRBD2 as a possible D gene (5 bases). V was clipped by 4 bases and J by 0 bases, with 11 bases between them. The CDR3 runs 16 residues. Germline lookup yields CDR1 SGHRS and CDR2 YFSETQ. In DNA, the CDR3 is TGCGCCAGCAGCCCAGCGGCTACCTCTGGGGCCAACGTCCTGACTTTC. This encodes CASSPAATSGANVLTF. The whole variable domain, remainder taken from reference TRBV5-1 and TRBJ2-6, is KAGVTQTPRYLIKTRGQQVTLSCSPISGHRSVSWYQQTPGQGLQFLFEYFSETQRNKGNFPGRFSGRQFSNSRSEMNVSTLELGDSALYLCASSPAATSGANVLTFGAGSRLTVL.

This clonotype was recorded many times. CDR3 nucleotide sequence: TGTGCCAGCAGCCAACAGACCAACTATGGCTACACCTTC. Its protein is CASSQQTNYGYTF. The chain recombines TRBV11-1 with TRBJ1-2; the D is unclear. CDR1 and CDR2 from the germline V gene are SGHAT and FQDESV (reference sequence). There are 13 residues in the CDR3. The V end lost 5 bases, the J end lost 2 bases, and 9 bases lay between the germline ends.

This chain joins TRBV7-8 and TRBJ1-1; D remains ambiguous. V lost 5 bases to trimming and J lost 2 bases, with 21 bases between them. Germline assignment: CDR1 SGHVS and CDR2 FQNEAQ. The CDR3 consists of 17 residues. CDR3 sequence: CASSPLRGRVRNTEAFF. CDR3 nucleotide sequence: TGTGCCAGCAGCCCCCTTAGAGGACGGGTCCGCAACACTGAAGCTTTCTTT.

This clonotype was counted ten times or more. The genes are TRBV12-3 or TRBV12-4 and TRBJ2-7; 10 nucleotides match TRBD2. The CDR3 runs to 14 residues. The V gene end was trimmed by 6 bases and the J gene end by 3 bases; junction bases not matched to a gene: 5. CDR3 sequence: CASRLSGGSYEQYF. The CDR3, as DNA: TGTGCCAGCAGACTTAGCGGGGGGAGCTACGAGCAGTACTTC.

On this clonotype itself: At one of its ends the junction is not consistent with the germline gene, which may arise from a read error. The chain couples TRBV5-8 to TRBJ2-7; tentative D call: TRBD2 (5 bases). The germline CDR1 and CDR2 sequences are SGHTS and YDEGEE. The length of the CDR3 is 14 residues. The CDR3 protein is CASSQSGVGYEQYF. The CDR3 nucleotides read TGCGCCAGCAGCCAATCCGGGGTGGGCTACGAACAGTACTTC.

V is TRBV13 and J is TRBJ2-5, with D tentatively TRBD2 (5 bases). The CDR3 totals 15 residues. The germline V and J ends were trimmed by 1 base and 5 bases, with 14 bases remaining between them. CDR1 PRHDT and CDR2 FYEKMQ come from the germline V gene (reference sequence). CDR3 residues: CASSLEEEGKETQYF. The CDR3, as DNA: TGTGCCAGCAGCTTAGAGGAGGAAGGGAAGGAGACCCAGTACTTC.